These T cell receptor beta chains were read from a single sample in a study of T cell repertoires in cytomegalovirus infection. A single record per CDR3 protein comes from TCRdb applying MiXCR to the reads. This table has fewer than 550,000 distinct CDR3 sequences, around 32% appearing once. What was sequenced was PBMCs. These receptors were taken from a human donor in good health (CMV status not recorded). Some clones in this sample may be carry-over from other donors' samples. Both conserved end residues are part of each CDR3. D genes are given only for firm matches. Some rows mark clone size as missing; the rest say once, few, many or name a class of expanded clone.

size | J | length | V | D | DNA | CDR3
few | TRBJ2-7 | 16 | TRBV14 | . | TGTGCCAGCAGCCATAAGGGTCCGGTCGGCTCCTACGAGCAGTACTTC | CASSHKGPVGSYEQYF
. | TRBJ1-2 | 14 | TRBV27 | . | TGTGCCAGCAGTTTAACGCCCGGGGGCTATGGCTACACCTTC | CASSLTPGGYGYTF
. | TRBJ2-5 | 14 | TRBV6-8 | . | TGTGCCAGCAGTTACCCAGGGGAAGGCGAGACCCAGTACTTC | CASSYPGEGETQYF
few | TRBJ1-5 | 16 | TRBV6-1 | TRBD1 | TGTGCCAGCAGGGAGGGACAGGTATATAGCAATCAGCCCCAGCATTTT | CASREGQVYSNQPQHF
. | TRBJ1-5 | 15 | TRBV4-2 | TRBD1 | TGTGCCAGCAGCCAAGTAGGCAGGGGGAATCAGCCCCAGCATTTT | CASSQVGRGNQPQHF
. | TRBJ1-2 | 10 | TRBV6-2/TRBV6-3 | . | TGTGCCAGCGGGGGTTATGGCTACACCTTC | CASGGYGYTF
. | TRBJ2-1 | 16 | TRBV7-2 | . | TGTGCCAGCAGCTTCGAAGCAGCGGGTGACGACAATGAGCAGTTCTTC | CASSFEAAGDDNEQFF
. | TRBJ2-7 | 16 | TRBV24-1 | TRBD2 | TGTGCCACCAGTGACTCCGGACTAGACAGATCCTACGAGCAGTACTTC | CATSDSGLDRSYEQYF
. | TRBJ2-5 | 12 | TRBV7-6 | . | TGTGCCAGCAGCCCCCCAAGGGAGACCCAGTACTTC | CASSPPRETQYF
many | TRBJ2-5 | 15 | TRBV6-1 | TRBD2 | TGTGCCAGCAGTGAAATTAGCGGGTCACAAGAGACCCAGTACTTC | CASSEISGSQETQYF
many | TRBJ2-7 | 15 | TRBV7-2 | . | TGTGCCAGCAGGAACTACTTGAGGTCGTTTTACGAGCAGTACTTC | CASRNYLRSFYEQYF
few | TRBJ2-1 | 15 | TRBV7-9 | TRBD1 | TGTGCCAGCAGCCGAGACGGGACAGGGGACAATGAGCAGTTCTTC | CASSRDGTGDNEQFF
once | TRBJ1-6 | 15 | TRBV19 | TRBD1 | TGTGCCAGTATGGATTGGGACAGAACCAATTCACCCCTCCACTTT | CASMDWDRTNSPLHF
many | TRBJ2-7 | 13 | TRBV6-1 | . | TGTGCCAGCAGTGAAGGGACAGAGACTAACAGGTACTTC | CASSEGTETNRYF
. | TRBJ2-7 | 13 | TRBV6-1 | . | TGTGCCAGCAGTTATGTCTTCGGGCACGAGCAGTACTTC | CASSYVFGHEQYF
. | TRBJ2-1 | 17 | TRBV29-1 | . | TGCAGCGTTGGGAAAGGGGCTACCTTAAGCTCCTACAATGAGCAGTTCTTC | CSVGKGATLSSYNEQFF
few | TRBJ1-4 | 14 | TRBV6-2/TRBV6-3 | . | TGTGCCAGCAGTTCCCCCGGGACCCTGAAAAAACTGTTTTTT | CASSSPGTLKKLFF
many | TRBJ1-4 | 13 | TRBV7-2 | . | TGTGCCAGCAGCTCCTCTTATAATGAAAAACTGTTTTTT | CASSSSYNEKLFF
. | TRBJ1-2 | 13 | TRBV12-3/TRBV12-4 | . | TGTGCCAGCAGTCTCAGGGTTGAGGCATTCTACACCTTC | CASSLRVEAFYTF
many | TRBJ2-5 | 15 | TRBV7-6 | TRBD2 | TGTGCCAGCAGCCTCGGACTAGCGGGAAGAGAGACCCAGTACTTC | CASSLGLAGRETQYF
few | TRBJ2-7 | 16 | TRBV7-9 | TRBD1 | TGTGCCAGCAGCTTAGATGGGACAGGGGTCATCTACGAGCAGTACTTC | CASSLDGTGVIYEQYF
. | TRBJ1-1 | 13 | TRBV19 | . | TGTGCCAGTAGTCTCGGGGCAGACATTGAAGCTTTCTTT | CASSLGADIEAFF
few | TRBJ2-5 | 13 | TRBV5-4 | . | TGTGCCAGCAGCGAGCCCCGAGGGGAGACCCAGTACTTC | CASSEPRGETQYF
. | TRBJ2-5 | 11 | TRBV6-2/TRBV6-3 | . | TGTGCCAGCAGTTATGGGAAGACCCAGTACTTC | CASSYGKTQYF
. | TRBJ2-7 | 14 | TRBV6-6 | . | TGTGCCAGCAGTTACTCGGGGATCGAATACGAGCAGTACTTC | CASSYSGIEYEQYF
. | TRBJ2-2 | 12 | TRBV7-9 | . | TGTGCCAGCAGCTTAGCTCGCCGGGAGCTGTTTTTT | CASSLARRELFF
. | TRBJ1-2 | 11 | TRBV29-1 | . | TGCAGCGTTGAGGGCCAGTATGGCTACACCTTC | CSVEGQYGYTF
. | TRBJ2-1 | 13 | TRBV19 | . | TGTGCCAGTAGGCAGGGGGGCGGCTATGAGCAGTTCTTC | CASRQGGGYEQFF
many | TRBJ1-2 | 14 | TRBV12-3/TRBV12-4 | TRBD1 | TGTGCCAGCAGTGACAGGGGCATAACCTATGGCTACACCTTC | CASSDRGITYGYTF
few | TRBJ2-1 | 15 | TRBV3-1 | . | TGTGCCAGCAGCCCCCTTGTGAGTATTAAGCATGAGCAGTTCTTC | CASSPLVSIKHEQFF
. | TRBJ2-7 | 14 | TRBV6-8 | TRBD1 | TGTGCCAGCAGTACCCCGGACAGGTCCCACGAGCAGTACTTC | CASSTPDRSHEQYF
few | TRBJ2-3 | 12 | TRBV28 | . | TGTGCCAGCATGGGCGGCACAGATACGCAGTATTTT | CASMGGTDTQYF
few | TRBJ1-6 | 15 | TRBV12-3/TRBV12-4 | TRBD1 | TGTGCCAGCAGTTTGCGGGGACAGAAAAATTCACCCCTCCACTTT | CASSLRGQKNSPLHF
. | TRBJ2-5 | 16 | TRBV6-1 | . | TGTGCCAGCAGTGAATGGGTGGGGGGGCCCCAAGAGACCCAGTACTTC | CASSEWVGGPQETQYF
. | TRBJ2-4 | 15 | TRBV28 | . | TGTGCCAGCAGTTCCGGGGACGGTGCCAAAAACATTCAGTACTTC | CASSSGDGAKNIQYF
. | TRBJ1-2 | 13 | TRBV29-1 | . | TGCAGCGTTGATAGTGGGGACGGCTATGGCTACACCTTC | CSVDSGDGYGYTF
. | TRBJ1-1 | 14 | TRBV15 | . | TGTGCCACCAGCAGAGAGCGTTTGAACACTGAAGCTTTCTTT | CATSRERLNTEAFF
. | TRBJ1-1 | 13 | TRBV11-2 | TRBD1 | TGTGCCAGCAGCTTTAACAGGGGGCGCTTGGCTTTCTTT | CASSFNRGRLAFF
few | TRBJ1-6 | 13 | TRBV2 | TRBD1 | TGTGCCAGCAAAGACAGCGCAAGGGACAGGGCCCACTTT | CASKDSARDRAHF
few | TRBJ1-6 | 19 | TRBV6-6 | TRBD1 | TGTGCCAGCAGTCCCCCCCCAGACAGGGGGCCCGACTATAATTCACCCCTCCACTTT | CASSPPPDRGPDYNSPLHF
. | TRBJ1-1 | 15 | TRBV11-2 | TRBD1 | TGTGCCAGCAGCTTAACATCACAGGGGTACACTGAAGCTTTCTTT | CASSLTSQGYTEAFF
. | TRBJ1-6 | 16 | TRBV2 | . | TGTGCCAGCAGCGAAGACATACAAAGACCTAATTCACCCCTCCACTTT | CASSEDIQRPNSPLHF
. | TRBJ2-7 | 15 | TRBV27 | . | TGTGCCAGCAGTTTTTCCCTTACCCGCTCCTACGAGCAGTACTTC | CASSFSLTRSYEQYF
. | TRBJ2-1 | 16 | TRBV27 | . | TGTGCCAGCAGTTCCGCGACCAGACCTGCGGGAAATGAGCAGTTCTTC | CASSSATRPAGNEQFF
few | TRBJ2-3 | 17 | TRBV4-1 | TRBD2 | TGCGCCAGCAGCCAAGATCGGGCGGGGGGAAGCACAGATACGCAGTATTTT | CASSQDRAGGSTDTQYF
. | TRBJ1-2 | 15 | TRBV7-9 | . | TGTGCCAGCAGCTTAGCGGCAGGGACCAACTATGGCTACACCTTC | CASSLAAGTNYGYTF
. | TRBJ1-5 | 14 | TRBV5-8 | . | TGTGCCAGCAGCCTCTTGCCCGGGACACAGCCCCAGCATTTT | CASSLLPGTQPQHF
once | TRBJ1-2 | 14 | TRBV6-2/TRBV6-3 | . | TGTGCCAGCAGTTACTCACCAGGAAACTATGGCTACACCTTC | CASSYSPGNYGYTF
. | TRBJ2-7 | 11 | TRBV2 | . | TGTGCCAGCAGTGTCATCCCGTGGCAGTACTTC | CASSVIPWQYF
. | TRBJ1-2 | 15 | TRBV2 | TRBD1 | TGTGCCAGCACACCCTCGAGGACAGGGGCCTATGCCTACACCTTC | CASTPSRTGAYAYTF
many | TRBJ2-6 | 16 | TRBV7-6 | . | TGTGCCAGCAGCCTAACCCTCAGCTCTGGGGCCAACGTCCTGACTTTC | CASSLTLSSGANVLTF
few | TRBJ2-6 | 17 | TRBV6-5 | . | TGTGCCAGCAGTTACTCGCCCCCCGCAGCCGGGGCCAACGTCCTGACTTTC | CASSYSPPAAGANVLTF
many | TRBJ1-4 | 15 | TRBV6-1 | . | TGTGCCAGCAGGAAGCGACAGGATCCTAATGAAAAACTGTTTTTT | CASRKRQDPNEKLFF
few | TRBJ2-2 | 14 | TRBV11-2 | . | TGTGCCAGCAGCTTACACCCGAACACCGGGGAGCTGTTTTTT | CASSLHPNTGELFF